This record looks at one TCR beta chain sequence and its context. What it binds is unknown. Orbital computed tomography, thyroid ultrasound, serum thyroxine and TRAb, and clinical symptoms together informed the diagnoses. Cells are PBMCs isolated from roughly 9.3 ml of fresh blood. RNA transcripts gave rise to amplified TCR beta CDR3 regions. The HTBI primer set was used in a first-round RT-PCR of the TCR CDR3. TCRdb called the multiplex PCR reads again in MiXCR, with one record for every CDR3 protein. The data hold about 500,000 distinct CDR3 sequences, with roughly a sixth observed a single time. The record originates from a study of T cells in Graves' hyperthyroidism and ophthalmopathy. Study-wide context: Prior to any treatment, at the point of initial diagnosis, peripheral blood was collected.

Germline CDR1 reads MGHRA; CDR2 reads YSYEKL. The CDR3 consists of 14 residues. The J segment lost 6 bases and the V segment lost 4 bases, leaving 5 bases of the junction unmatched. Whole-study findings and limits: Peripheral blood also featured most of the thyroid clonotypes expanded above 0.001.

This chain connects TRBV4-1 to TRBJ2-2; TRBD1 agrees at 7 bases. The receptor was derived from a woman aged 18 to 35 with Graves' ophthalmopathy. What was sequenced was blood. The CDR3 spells CASSPRQGAGELFF. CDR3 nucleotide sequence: TGCGCCAGCAGCCCAAGGCAGGGGGCCGGGGAGCTGTTTTTT.